The T cell receptor beta chain described here comes from a study of control samples from healthy donors and cancer patients. V lost 0 bases, J lost 5 bases, and 5 bases stayed unmatched. CDR3 length: 15 residues. The germline V gene encodes CDR1 SGHKS and CDR2 YYEKEE (reference sequence). Some clones are missing from TCRdb's copy, which holds only in-frame ones; the method was immunoSEQ multiplex PCR. The sample includes fewer than 70,000 clones, 94% of them seen just once. The TCR sequence derives from a man in his thirties or forties in good health. The J gene is TRBJ1-5, the V gene TRBV5-5, with TRBD1 matching over 7 bases. The source material was blood. This CDR3 is CASSLVPGGDQPQHF. The CDR3 DNA sequence: TGTGCCAGCAGCTTGGTCCCAGGGGGGGATCAGCCCCAGCATTTT.